The 9 T cell receptor beta chains below were found in one sample sequenced in a study of early T cells in non-severe SARS-CoV-2 infection. One entry per CDR3 protein results from TCRdb running MiXCR on the 5' RACE reads. This sample has approximately 58,000 distinct CDR3 sequences, with roughly an eighth found just once. Sequences were derived from whole blood, sampled at baseline. These receptors originate from an adult who was a healthcare worker with PCR-confirmed SARS-CoV-2 infection or an uninfected control (not recorded which).

This clonotype was recorded a few times. The V call is TRBV5-1, the J call TRBJ2-7, with a possible D match to TRBD2 (5 bases). V was pared by 6 bases and J by 2 bases, with 12 bases between. Germline V CDR1 and CDR2: SGHRS, YFSETQ. This CDR3 has 13 amino acids. The CDR3 sequence: CASNGERPYEQYF. For the CDR3, the DNA is TGCGCCAGCAACGGGGAACGGCCCTACGAGCAGTACTTC.

In its sample, this clonotype was seen many times. This chain joins TRBV7-8 and TRBJ2-7; the D gene is possibly TRBD2 (6 bases). CDR1 is SGHVS, CDR2 FQNEAQ, per germline. V shed 5 bases and J shed 2 bases, with 13 bases lying between them. The CDR3 has 14 amino acids. Here the CDR3 reads CASSTRLEPYEQYF. CDR3 nucleotide sequence: TGTGCCAGCAGCACGCGACTAGAACCCTACGAGCAGTACTTC.

This clonotype has a handful of counts. The chain combines TRBV10-3 with TRBJ2-7; the D is unclear. This CDR3 is built from 11 residues. CDR1 is ENHRY and CDR2 is SYGVKD in the germline V gene. The ends were cut back, 2 bases at V and 3 bases at J, with 2 bases in the middle. CDR3 DNA: TGTGCCATCAGTGAGCACTACGAGCAGTACTTC. Encoded protein: CAISEHYEQYF.

The V and J genes are TRBV5-6 and TRBJ2-1; TRBD2 aligns across 9 bases. CDR1 is SGHDT, CDR2 YYEEEE, per germline. Unmatched junction bases numbered 13, after V lost 4 bases and J lost 5 bases. The length of the CDR3 is 17 residues. CDR3 residues: CASSSRLAGRENNEQFF. The CDR3 bases are TGTGCCAGCAGCAGCCGCCTAGCGGGACGTGAAAACAATGAGCAGTTCTTC.

The genes are TRBV28 and TRBJ2-7; 8 bases fit TRBD1. V lost 6 bases, J lost 3 bases, and 7 bases stayed unmatched. The CDR3 length is 14 residues. Germline V gene sequence: CDR1 MDHEN, CDR2 SYDVKM. The CDR3 reads CASRTGQGIYEQYF. For the CDR3, the DNA is TGTGCCAGCAGGACCGGACAGGGTATCTACGAGCAGTACTTC.

This clonotype was detected a few times. The chain links TRBV6-6 to TRBJ1-4, with TRBD1 matching 7 bases. Germline CDR1 is MNHNY and CDR2 is SVGAGI (reference sequence). The CDR3 runs to 16 residues. The V segment lost 0 bases and the J segment 7 bases; nucleotides outside the gene matches: 8. Here the CDR3 DNA reads TGTGCCAGCAGTTACTCGAGGCAGGGGGGGTTTGAAAAACTGTTTTTT. The encoded protein is CASSYSRQGGFEKLFF.

The rearrangement links TRBV20-1 to TRBJ2-7, with D perhaps given as TRBD1 or TRBD2 (7 bases each). Trimming left V 5 bases short and J 3 bases short, with 17 bases between. The CDR3 is made up of 14 amino acids. Germline CDR1 is DFQATT and CDR2 is SNEGSKA (reference sequence). Here the CDR3 DNA reads TGCAGTGCTCGTCCCCCAGGGGGGGGCTACGAGCAGTACTTC. Translating it yields CSARPPGGGYEQYF.

The table lists this clonotype with many counts. This chain joins TRBV7-8 and TRBJ2-5; D is uncertain. CDR1 SGHVS and CDR2 FQNEAQ come from the germline V gene. V dropped 4 bases and J dropped 2 bases, with 14 bases sitting between them. The CDR3 runs 15 residues. CDR3: CASSSTTVQQETQYF. CDR3 coding DNA: TGTGCCAGCAGCTCAACAACCGTACAGCAAGAGACCCAGTACTTC.

This clonotype has more than one count but fewer than ten. The CDR3 nucleotides are TGCGCCAGCAGCCAAGCGCCCGGAAGCTCCTACGAGCAGTACTTC. This encodes CASSQAPGSSYEQYF. The chain carries TRBV4-3 and TRBJ2-7; D gene uncertain. With 1 base removed from V and 0 bases from J, the gap between germline ends came to 10 bases. The CDR3 totals 15 residues. Germline V CDR1 and CDR2: LGHNA, YSLEER.